This TCR beta chain was profiled in a study of blood T cell repertoires in COVID-19. Study-level information: The United States, Italy and Spain provided the acute and convalescent COVID-19 samples.

The data were produced by immunoSEQ multiplex PCR, yet TCRdb's version contains in-frame clones alone and is incomplete. The table has about 200,000 clones, 85% to 90% seen once. Participants were aged roughly 18 to 89 years from around 26 US areas. Two negative PCRs, clearance, or symptom resolution had been documented for recovered Cohort 3 donors. The TCR originated in a man aged 25 to 40 who had recovered from COVID-19. The material sequenced was PBMCs or T cells enriched from blood (not recorded which).

CDR3 protein: CSASHPPAGVRSIQYF. DNA of the CDR3: TGCAGTGCTAGTCACCCCCCAGCGGGAGTGAGGAGCATTCAGTACTTC. V usage is TRBV20-1 and J usage is TRBJ2-4; TRBD2 matches 8 bases. Germline V gives CDR1 DFQATT, CDR2 SNEGSKA (reference sequence). J was trimmed by 9 bases and V by 3 bases; bases with no gene match: 16. The CDR3 loop spans 16 amino acids.